This TCR beta chain was identified in a study of blood T cell repertoires in COVID-19. Looking at the study overall: Collection of acute and convalescent COVID-19 samples took place in the United States, Italy and Spain. T cells, B-cell-depleted T cells, or PBMCs supplied cDNA or gDNA.

Authors' data handling: The assay estimated nucleated cells by amplifying reference gene primers. Using immunoSEQ multiplex PCR, the repertoire was profiled, and TCRdb retains in-frame clones only, with some absent. The DNA was the basis for D and trimming; V, J and clone size are from that table. The table includes 100,000 or so clones, around 81% detected once. V lost 8 bases, J lost 6 bases, and 22 bases lay in between. The CDR3 sequence is 15 residues long. From germline, CDR1 is MDHEN and CDR2 SYDVKM. The specimen sequenced was peripheral blood. This sequence originates from a man aged 60-69 years with acute or convalescent COVID-19. The chain carries TRBV28 and TRBJ1-2, with D possibly TRBD1 on 6 matching bases. Here the CDR3 DNA reads TGTGCCAGCTCACTTCAGGGGCAATGGGCAAATGGCTACACCTTC. It translates to CASSLQGQWANGYTF.